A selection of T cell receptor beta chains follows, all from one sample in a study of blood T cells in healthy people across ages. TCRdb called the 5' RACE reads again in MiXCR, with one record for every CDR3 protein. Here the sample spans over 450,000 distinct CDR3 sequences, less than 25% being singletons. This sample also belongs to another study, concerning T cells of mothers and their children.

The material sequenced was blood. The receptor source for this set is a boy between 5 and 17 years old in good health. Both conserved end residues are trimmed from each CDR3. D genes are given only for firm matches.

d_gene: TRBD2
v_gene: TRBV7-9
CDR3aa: ASSPTSGGTRSSYEQY

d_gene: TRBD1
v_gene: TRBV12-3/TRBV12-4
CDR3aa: ASSLALGQGAHEQY

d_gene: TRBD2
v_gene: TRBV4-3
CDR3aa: ASSQDVIAGGSSYEQY

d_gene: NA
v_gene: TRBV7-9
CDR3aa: ASSFAQGQAYEQY

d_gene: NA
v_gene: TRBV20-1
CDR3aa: SARDPQTISYEQY

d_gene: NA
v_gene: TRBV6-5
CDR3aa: ACRARGQETQY

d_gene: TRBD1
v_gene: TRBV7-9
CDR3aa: ASISGTGNNEQF

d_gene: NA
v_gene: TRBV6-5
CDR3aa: ASSYWDQETQY

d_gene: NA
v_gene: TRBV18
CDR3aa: ASSPYRLITGELF

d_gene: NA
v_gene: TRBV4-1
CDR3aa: ASSQVDPLREKLF

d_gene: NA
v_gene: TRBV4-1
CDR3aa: ASSQVAGTSYEQY

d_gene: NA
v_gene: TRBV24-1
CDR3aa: ATSDLLRLIYEQY

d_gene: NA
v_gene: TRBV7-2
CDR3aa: ASSLAPNSYEQY

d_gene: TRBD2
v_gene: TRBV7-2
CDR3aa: ASSFSGVKETQY

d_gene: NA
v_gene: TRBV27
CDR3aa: ASSLGSASSYEQY

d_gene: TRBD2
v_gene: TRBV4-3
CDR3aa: ASSQDSGGVDNEQF

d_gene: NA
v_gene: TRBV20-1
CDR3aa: SARDTRGGEKLF

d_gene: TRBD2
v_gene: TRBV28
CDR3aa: ASQRDWGKNIQY

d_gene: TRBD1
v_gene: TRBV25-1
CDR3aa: ASSDLFIGQVQNENSYEQY